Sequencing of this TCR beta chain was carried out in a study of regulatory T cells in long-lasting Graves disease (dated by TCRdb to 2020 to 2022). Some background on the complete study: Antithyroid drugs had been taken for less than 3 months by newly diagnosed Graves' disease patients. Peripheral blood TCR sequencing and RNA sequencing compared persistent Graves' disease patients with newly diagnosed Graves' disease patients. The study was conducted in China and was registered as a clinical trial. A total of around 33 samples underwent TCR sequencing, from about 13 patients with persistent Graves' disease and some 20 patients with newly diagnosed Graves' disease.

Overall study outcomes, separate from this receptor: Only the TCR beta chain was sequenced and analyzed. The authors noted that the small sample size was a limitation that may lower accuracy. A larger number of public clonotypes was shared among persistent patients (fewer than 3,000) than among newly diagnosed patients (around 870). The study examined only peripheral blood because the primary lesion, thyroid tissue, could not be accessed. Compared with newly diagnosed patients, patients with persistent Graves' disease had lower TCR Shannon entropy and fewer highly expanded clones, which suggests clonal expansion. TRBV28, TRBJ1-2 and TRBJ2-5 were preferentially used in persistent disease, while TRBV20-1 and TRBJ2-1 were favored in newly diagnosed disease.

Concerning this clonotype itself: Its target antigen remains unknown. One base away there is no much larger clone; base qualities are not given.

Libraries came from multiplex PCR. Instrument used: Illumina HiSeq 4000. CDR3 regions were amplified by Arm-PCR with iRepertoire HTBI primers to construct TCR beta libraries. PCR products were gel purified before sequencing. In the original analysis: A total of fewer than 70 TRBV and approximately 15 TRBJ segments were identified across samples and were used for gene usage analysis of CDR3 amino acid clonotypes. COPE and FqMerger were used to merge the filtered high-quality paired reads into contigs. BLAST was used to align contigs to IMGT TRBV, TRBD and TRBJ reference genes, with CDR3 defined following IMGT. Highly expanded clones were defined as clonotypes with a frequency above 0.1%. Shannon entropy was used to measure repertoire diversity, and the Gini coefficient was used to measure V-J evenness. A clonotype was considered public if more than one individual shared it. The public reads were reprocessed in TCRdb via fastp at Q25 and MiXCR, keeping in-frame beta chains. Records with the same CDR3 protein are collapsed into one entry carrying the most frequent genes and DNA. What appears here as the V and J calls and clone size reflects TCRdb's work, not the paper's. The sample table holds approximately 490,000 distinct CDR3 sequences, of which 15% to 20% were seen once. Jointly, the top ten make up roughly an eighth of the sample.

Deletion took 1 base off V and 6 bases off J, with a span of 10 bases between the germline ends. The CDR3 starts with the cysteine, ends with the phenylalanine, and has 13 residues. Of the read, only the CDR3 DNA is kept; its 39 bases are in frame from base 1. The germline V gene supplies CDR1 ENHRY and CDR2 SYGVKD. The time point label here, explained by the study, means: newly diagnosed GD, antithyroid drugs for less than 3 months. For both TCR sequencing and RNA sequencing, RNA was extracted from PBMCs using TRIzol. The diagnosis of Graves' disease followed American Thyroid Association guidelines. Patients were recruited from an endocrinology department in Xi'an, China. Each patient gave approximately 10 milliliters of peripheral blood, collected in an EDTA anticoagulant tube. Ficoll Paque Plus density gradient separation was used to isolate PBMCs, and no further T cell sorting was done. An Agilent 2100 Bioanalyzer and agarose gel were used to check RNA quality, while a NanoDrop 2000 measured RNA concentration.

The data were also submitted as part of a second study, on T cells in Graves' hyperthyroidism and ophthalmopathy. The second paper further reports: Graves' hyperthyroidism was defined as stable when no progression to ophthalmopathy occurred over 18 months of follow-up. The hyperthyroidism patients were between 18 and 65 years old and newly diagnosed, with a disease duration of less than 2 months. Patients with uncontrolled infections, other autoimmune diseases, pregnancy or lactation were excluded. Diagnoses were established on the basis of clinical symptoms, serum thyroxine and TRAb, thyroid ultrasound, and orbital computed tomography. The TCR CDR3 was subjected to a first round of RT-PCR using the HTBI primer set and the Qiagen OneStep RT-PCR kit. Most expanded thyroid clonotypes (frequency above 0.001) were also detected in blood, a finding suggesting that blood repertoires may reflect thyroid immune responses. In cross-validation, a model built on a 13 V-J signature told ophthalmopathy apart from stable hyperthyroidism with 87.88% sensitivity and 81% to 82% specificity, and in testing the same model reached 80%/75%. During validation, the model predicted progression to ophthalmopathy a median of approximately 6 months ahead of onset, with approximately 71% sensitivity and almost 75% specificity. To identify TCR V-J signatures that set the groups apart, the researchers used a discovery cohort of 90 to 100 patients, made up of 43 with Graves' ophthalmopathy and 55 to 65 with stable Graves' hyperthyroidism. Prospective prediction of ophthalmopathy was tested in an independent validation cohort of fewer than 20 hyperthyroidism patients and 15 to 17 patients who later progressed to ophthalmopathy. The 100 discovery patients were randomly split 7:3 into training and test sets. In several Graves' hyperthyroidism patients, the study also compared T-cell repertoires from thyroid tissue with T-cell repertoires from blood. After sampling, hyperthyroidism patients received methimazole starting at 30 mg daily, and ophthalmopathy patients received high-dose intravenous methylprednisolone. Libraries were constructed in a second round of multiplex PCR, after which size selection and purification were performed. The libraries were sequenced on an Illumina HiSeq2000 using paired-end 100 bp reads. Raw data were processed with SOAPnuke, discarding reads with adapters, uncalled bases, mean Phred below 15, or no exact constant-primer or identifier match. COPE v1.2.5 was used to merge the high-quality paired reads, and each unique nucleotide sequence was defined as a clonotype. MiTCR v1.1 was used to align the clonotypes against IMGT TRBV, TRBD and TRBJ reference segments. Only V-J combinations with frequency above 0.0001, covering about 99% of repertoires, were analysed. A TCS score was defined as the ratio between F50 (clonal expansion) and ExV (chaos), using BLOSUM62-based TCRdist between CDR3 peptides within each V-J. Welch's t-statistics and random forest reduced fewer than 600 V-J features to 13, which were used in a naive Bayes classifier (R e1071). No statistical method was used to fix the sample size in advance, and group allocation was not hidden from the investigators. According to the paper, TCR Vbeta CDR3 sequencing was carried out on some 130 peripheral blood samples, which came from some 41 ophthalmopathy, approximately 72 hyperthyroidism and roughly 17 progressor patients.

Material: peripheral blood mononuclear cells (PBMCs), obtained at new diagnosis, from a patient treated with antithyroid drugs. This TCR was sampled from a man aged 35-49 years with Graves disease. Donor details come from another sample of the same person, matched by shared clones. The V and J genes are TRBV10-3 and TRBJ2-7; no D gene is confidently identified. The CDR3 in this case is CAISEYGDGEQYF. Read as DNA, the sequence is TGTGCCATCAGTGAGTACGGTGATGGCGAGCAGTACTTC.